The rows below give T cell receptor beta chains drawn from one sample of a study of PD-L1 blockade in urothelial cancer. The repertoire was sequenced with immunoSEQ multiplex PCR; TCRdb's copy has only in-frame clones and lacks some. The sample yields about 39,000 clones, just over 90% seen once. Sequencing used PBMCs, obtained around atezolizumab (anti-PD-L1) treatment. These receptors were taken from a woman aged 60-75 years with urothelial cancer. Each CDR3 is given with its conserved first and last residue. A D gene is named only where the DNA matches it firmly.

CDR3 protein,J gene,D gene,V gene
CSASGNPTYEQYF,TRBJ2-7,NA,TRBV29-1
CASGLTSGTIQETQYF,TRBJ2-5,TRBD2,TRBV6-4
CASSPFGITYEQYF,TRBJ2-7,NA,TRBV28
CASSPLGTGAYEQYF,TRBJ2-7,NA,TRBV14
CASSPPGGSDEQFF,TRBJ2-1,TRBD2,TRBV5-6
CASSLLGLAYEQYF,TRBJ2-7,NA,TRBV27
CASRQGGLMNTEAFF,TRBJ1-1,TRBD1,TRBV5-4
CASTSPGLAGPTNTGELFF,TRBJ2-2,TRBD2,TRBV2
CASSPPDRSANTGELFF,TRBJ2-2,TRBD1,TRBV18
CASSAGQGAYNEQFF,TRBJ2-1,TRBD1,TRBV5-1
CASSLRSSYNEQFF,TRBJ2-1,NA,TRBV5-1
CASSLGGDSNEKLFF,TRBJ1-4,TRBD1,TRBV5-4
CASSPRWVSGSSYEQYF,TRBJ2-7,TRBD2,TRBV5-4
CASSVGDRVDGYTF,TRBJ1-2,TRBD1,TRBV4-1
CASSWGTTNYGYTF,TRBJ1-2,NA,TRBV28
CASSEGTTTFTGELFF,TRBJ2-2,TRBD2,TRBV5-1
CASSSAGGSRYEQYF,TRBJ2-7,TRBD2,TRBV7-9
CASSLTGQYNEQFF,TRBJ2-1,TRBD1,TRBV28
CASRLKGAENEKLFF,TRBJ1-4,TRBD1,TRBV2
CASSSGLGGGKLFF,TRBJ2-2,TRBD2,TRBV7-3
CASSSTSGSYNEQFF,TRBJ2-1,TRBD2,TRBV5-1
CASSPPPDRGAYEQYF,TRBJ2-7,TRBD1,TRBV4-1
CASSLETGLNTEAFF,TRBJ1-1,NA,TRBV5-4
CASSLVLGTQFNTDTQYF,TRBJ2-3,NA,TRBV7-9
CASSLLSAADTQYF,TRBJ2-3,NA,TRBV4-2
CASSPGTDYHNEQFF,TRBJ2-1,TRBD1,TRBV5-1
CASSLARTGYNEQFF,TRBJ2-1,NA,TRBV5-6
CASSLGRVAIRLFF,TRBJ2-2,NA,TRBV11-2
CASSEADISSYEQYF,TRBJ2-7,NA,TRBV6-1
CASSGENFLDNEQFF,TRBJ2-1,NA,TRBV7-8
CASRRQGGNTGELFF,TRBJ2-2,TRBD1,TRBV28
CASSLPRTGGTEAFF,TRBJ1-1,TRBD1,TRBV4-1
CASSPGLGQPQPQHF,TRBJ1-5,NA,TRBV18
CATQKTGGIYEQYF,TRBJ2-7,TRBD1,TRBV19
CASSPDRGRFQPQHF,TRBJ1-5,TRBD1,TRBV18
CASSPGGSVSSYEQYF,TRBJ2-7,TRBD2,TRBV5-1
CASSRQGAYGYTF,TRBJ1-2,TRBD1,TRBV28
CASISTGTSYEQYF,TRBJ2-7,NA,TRBV27
CAWSVQRGLRPQHF,TRBJ1-5,NA,TRBV30
CASVRGGQGEYEQYF,TRBJ2-7,TRBD2,TRBV7-8
CAWNPSSYNEQFF,TRBJ2-1,NA,TRBV30
CASSQAGTTYNEQFF,TRBJ2-1,TRBD2,TRBV6-5
CASSSQEGTEAFF,TRBJ1-1,NA,TRBV7-6
CASSSAGTSVYNEQFF,TRBJ2-1,TRBD2,TRBV6-5
CASSYNAEQETQYF,TRBJ2-5,NA,TRBV7-6
CASSVQSGWKETQYF,TRBJ2-5,NA,TRBV9
CASRTVAEAFF,TRBJ1-1,NA,TRBV6-6
CASSVGQVGFLPEAFF,TRBJ1-1,TRBD1,TRBV5-1
CASSDRGWNTEAFF,TRBJ1-1,NA,TRBV6-1
CASRDSSFTDTQYF,TRBJ2-3,NA,TRBV11-2
CASSLRPQGVANEKLFF,TRBJ1-4,TRBD1,TRBV7-2
CASSWGLAAITDTQYF,TRBJ2-3,NA,TRBV11-2
CASPPLREGPHEQYF,TRBJ2-7,TRBD2,TRBV9
CSVRVGVTEAFF,TRBJ1-1,NA,TRBV29-1
CASSFRTGRNTEAFF,TRBJ1-1,TRBD1,TRBV7-9